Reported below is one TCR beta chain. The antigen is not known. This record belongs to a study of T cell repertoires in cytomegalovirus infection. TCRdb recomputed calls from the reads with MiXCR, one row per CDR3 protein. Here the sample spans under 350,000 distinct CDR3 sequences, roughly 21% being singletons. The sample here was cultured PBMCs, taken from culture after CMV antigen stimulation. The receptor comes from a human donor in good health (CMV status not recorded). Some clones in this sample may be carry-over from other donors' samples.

The CDR3 DNA sequence: TGCGCCAGCAGAGTGACTAGCTCATCCACCGGGGAGCTGTTTTTT. Translating gives CASRVTSSSTGELFF. The J gene is TRBJ2-2, the V gene TRBV4-3; 7 bases are shared with TRBD2. The CDR3 has 15 residues. Germline lookup yields CDR1 LGHNA and CDR2 YSLEER. The V segment lost 6 bases and the J segment 4 bases; nucleotides outside the gene matches: 8.